A single sample gave rise to the 31 T cell receptor beta chains below, sequenced in a study of T cell responses to AZD1222 COVID-19 vaccine. Profiled with immunoSEQ multiplex PCR; TCRdb holds only in-frame clones, not every one. The sample shows around 160,000 clones, under 95% of them seen only once. The source material was peripheral blood, sampled 28 days after the second AZD1222 dose. Receptors were obtained from an adult who received the AZD1222 COVID-19 vaccine.

The chain has TRBV12-5 and TRBJ1-5, with D perhaps matching TRBD1 (5 bases). V dropped 4 bases and J dropped 4 bases, with 17 bases sitting between them. The CDR3 sequence is 16 residues long. Germline-derived CDR1 and CDR2 are LGHNT and FRNRAP. In DNA form, the CDR3 reads TGTGCTAGTGGTTCCCGGGGAACGGGGCAGAATCAGCCCCAGCATTTT. Amino acid sequence: CASGSRGTGQNQPQHF.

V and J are TRBV7-8 and TRBJ2-7, with 9 bases that match TRBD2. CDR3 length: 14 amino acids. The junction had 3 bases not matched to a gene; V was cut back by 5 bases and J by 1 base. Germline-derived CDR1 and CDR2 are SGHVS and FQNEAQ. The CDR3 DNA is TGTGCCAGCAGCCAGACTAGCGGATCCTACGAGCAGTACTTC. Amino acids: CASSQTSGSYEQYF.

The chain employs TRBV12-5 and TRBJ1-2; 9 bases fit TRBD1. This CDR3 has 16 amino acids. V lost 0 bases, J lost 7 bases, and 9 bases stayed unmatched. The germline V gene has CDR1 LGHNT and CDR2 FRNRAP. CDR3 sequence reads: CASGLVGTGRVSGYTF. The CDR3 nucleotides read TGTGCTAGTGGTTTGGTAGGGACAGGGAGAGTGAGTGGCTACACCTTC.

The genes are TRBV7-8 and TRBJ2-3; 7 bases align to TRBD2. The V and J ends lost 5 bases and 5 bases, in that order; junction bases with no gene match: 4. This CDR3 comprises 13 residues. The germline V gene encodes CDR1 SGHVS and CDR2 FQNEAQ. The CDR3 reads CASSRSGLDTQYF. CDR3 sequence (DNA): TGTGCCAGCAGCCGTAGCGGGCTAGATACGCAGTATTTT.

The chain recombines TRBV11-2 with TRBJ2-1; D ambiguous. The germline gives CDR1 SGHAT, CDR2 FQNNGV. The CDR3 has 16 residues. Trimming cost V 0 bases and J 0 bases, with 9 bases left between them. This chain's CDR3 is CASSLDHWSSYNEQFF. For the CDR3, the DNA is TGTGCCAGCAGCTTAGATCACTGGAGCTCCTACAATGAGCAGTTCTTC.

This chain connects TRBV30 to TRBJ2-7, with a tentative D call TRBD2 (5 bases). The length of the CDR3 is 12 residues. Trimming removed 0 bases at V and 7 bases at J, with 10 bases between. Per germline, CDR1 GTSNPN and CDR2 SVGIG (reference sequence). CDR3 sequence reads: CAWSVRGREQYF. CDR3 DNA: TGTGCCTGGAGTGTACGGGGTCGGGAGCAGTACTTC. The whole variable domain, remainder taken from reference TRBV30 and TRBJ2-7, is SQTIHQWPATLVQPVGSPLSLECTVEGTSNPNLYWYRQAAGRGLQLLFYSVGIGQISSEVPQNLSASRPQDRQFILSSKKLLLSDSGFYLCAWSVRGREQYFGPGTRLTVT.

The J gene is TRBJ1-2, the V gene TRBV6-5, with 7 bases matching TRBD1. This CDR3 spans 16 amino acids. Germline lookup yields CDR1 MNHEY and CDR2 SVGAGI. J was trimmed by 0 bases and V by 0 bases; bases with no gene match: 4. For the CDR3, the DNA is TGTGCCAGCAGTTACTCAGGGACAGCCACTAACTATGGCTACACCTTC. It is translated as CASSYSGTATNYGYTF.

This chain links TRBV6-5 with TRBJ2-3; no clear D gene. The CDR3 length is 14 residues. Trimming shortened V by 6 bases and J by 1 base, and 11 bases separated the two germline ends. Germline CDR1 is MNHEY and CDR2 is SVGAGI. DNA for the CDR3: TGTGCCAGCAGCTGGGCCCAGGGCACAGATACGCAGTATTTT. This translates into CASSWAQGTDTQYF.

The rearrangement uses TRBV28 and TRBJ1-2; no clear D. Trimming pared 8 bases from V and 3 bases from J, leaving 10 bases between. Germline V gene data show CDR1 as MDHEN and CDR2 as SYDVKM. The CDR3 is 12 residues long. The CDR3 DNA sequence: TGTGCCAGCGGGCCACAGCACTATGGCTACACCTTC. Its protein is CASGPQHYGYTF.

The genes are TRBV19 and TRBJ1-6; 8 bases are a match to TRBD1. Germline V gene sequence: CDR1 LNHDA, CDR2 SQIVND (reference sequence). V shed 4 bases, J shed 10 bases, and the junction held 9 bases outside the gene matches. This CDR3 has 15 amino acids. CDR3 amino acids: CASSTATGVRSPLHF. The DNA for the CDR3 is TGTGCCAGTAGTACCGCGACAGGGGTACGATCACCCCTCCACTTT.

The J gene is TRBJ1-1, the V gene TRBV6-5, with 7 positions matching TRBD1. V lost 4 bases to trimming and J lost 3 bases; unmatched junction nucleotides: 5. The CDR3 spans 14 residues. Germline V lookup: CDR1 MNHEY, CDR2 SVGAGI. CDR3 nucleotide sequence: TGTGCCAGCAGTTTACTCACAGGGGACACTGAAGCTTTCTTT. Amino acids: CASSLLTGDTEAFF.

A single count supports this clone. The chain carries TRBV29-1 and TRBJ1-2; 7 bases match TRBD1. V gave up 7 bases and J gave up 4 bases; unmatched junction bases: 6. The germline V gene encodes CDR1 SQVTM and CDR2 ANQGSEA. The CDR3 sequence is 12 residues long. CDR3 sequence reads: CSAEGTAYGYTF. The CDR3 DNA reads TGCAGCGCCGAAGGGACAGCCTATGGCTACACCTTC.

The chain combines TRBV7-2 with TRBJ2-3, with D perhaps assigned TRBD1 or TRBD2 (5 bases each). The CDR3 has 14 residues. Trimming pared 3 bases from V and 5 bases from J, leaving 12 bases between. Germline CDR1 SGHTA, CDR2 FQGNSA. DNA of the CDR3: TGTGCCAGCAGCTTCCGGGGACGGGGAGATACGCAGTATTTT. Translation gives CASSFRGRGDTQYF. Together with reference TRBV7-2 and TRBJ2-3, the CDR3 gives the full variable domain: GAGVSQSPSNKVTEKGKDVELRCDPISGHTALYWYRQSLGQGLEFLIYFQGNSAPDKSGLPSDRFSAERTGGSVSTLTIQRTQQEDSAVYLCASSFRGRGDTQYFGPGTRLTVL.

The V call is TRBV11-2, the J call TRBJ1-1; D gene uncertain. The CDR3 has 14 amino acids. Deletions cut 5 bases from V and 1 base from J, with 11 bases between. The germline gives CDR1 SGHAT, CDR2 FQNNGV. For the CDR3, the DNA is TGTGCCAGCAGCATTAGGGAGGGGAACACTGAAGCTTTCTTT. Protein: CASSIREGNTEAFF.

The rearrangement uses TRBV21-1 and TRBJ2-1; TRBD2, as called in the table, went unchecked against the DNA. TRBV21-1 has pseudogene status. The CDR3 is 16 residues long. The DNA of the CDR3 is TGTGCCAGCAGCAAATCGGGGTTTTCGCAGGACAATGAGCAGTTCTTC. Its protein product is CASSKSGFSQDNEQFF.

The CDR3 region is CASIRGAYGEAFF. The CDR3 nucleotides are TGTGCCAGCATCCGGGGGGCCTACGGTGAAGCTTTCTTT. V usage is TRBV12-3 or TRBV12-4 and J usage is TRBJ1-1, with TRBD1 as a possible D gene (6 bases). V lost 7 bases and J lost 7, with 16 bases in between. The CDR3 runs to 13 residues.

The chain carries TRBV5-6 and TRBJ1-2; 10 bases line up with TRBD1. The V gene's germline CDR1 is SGHDT and CDR2 YYEEEE. V gave up 3 bases and J gave up 13 bases; unmatched junction bases: 12. This CDR3 is built from 14 residues. CDR3 residues: CASSSRDRGSLGTF. The CDR3 nucleotides read TGTGCCAGCAGCTCCCGGGACAGGGGCTCCCTAGGCACCTTC.

CDR3 sequence: CASSLMRVGQPQHF. The CDR3 DNA reads TGTGCCAGCAGCTTAATGAGGGTAGGTCAGCCCCAGCATTTT. This sequence joins TRBV7-2 and TRBJ1-5, with unresolved D. The CDR3 loop spans 14 amino acids. CDR1 and CDR2 (germline): SGHTA, FQGNSA. The V and J ends lost 2 bases and 6 bases respectively, with 11 bases between them.

The J gene is TRBJ2-7, the V gene TRBV4-3; 7 nucleotides line up with TRBD2. This CDR3 spans 16 amino acids. The junction had 7 bases not matched to a gene; V was cut back by 1 base and J by 1 base. Germline V gene data show CDR1 as LGHNA and CDR2 as YSLEER. In DNA, the CDR3 is TGCGCCAGCAGCCAAGTATCTGGCGGGGGTTCCTACGAGCAGTACTTC. Protein: CASSQVSGGGSYEQYF.

V is TRBV27 and J is TRBJ2-3; TRBD2 is a possible D gene (6 bases). This CDR3 comprises 15 residues. Trimming cost V 4 bases and J 3 bases, with 14 bases left between them. Germline V gene lookup returns CDR1 MNHEY and CDR2 SMNVEV (reference sequence). The CDR3 nucleotides are TGTGCCAGCAGTTCCCGGGAGAGGGGAACAGATACGCAGTATTTT. Translating gives CASSSRERGTDTQYF.

The chain is built from TRBV19 and TRBJ1-6, with 7 bases matching TRBD1. Germline CDR1 and CDR2: LNHDA and SQIVND (reference sequence). The V gene end was trimmed by 8 bases and the J gene end by 4 bases; junction bases not matched to a gene: 5. The CDR3 has 14 residues. The CDR3 coding sequence is TGTGCCAGTCACCAGGGACAGTATAATTCACCCCTCCACTTT. It codes for CASHQGQYNSPLHF.

This chain links TRBV4-1 with TRBJ2-7; D gene ambiguous. Germline CDR1 reads MGHRA; CDR2 reads YSYEKL. The germline V and J ends were trimmed by 0 bases and 7 bases, with 16 bases remaining between them. There are 15 residues in the CDR3. The CDR3 spells CASSQEPGELWEQYF. CDR3 nucleotides: TGCGCCAGCAGCCAAGAGCCTGGTGAGTTATGGGAGCAGTACTTC.

The chain uses TRBV7-2 and TRBJ2-7; D not certain. The CDR3 is made up of 13 amino acids. Germline V lookup: CDR1 SGHTA, CDR2 FQGNSA. The ends were cut back, 3 bases at V and 1 base at J, with 7 bases in the middle. CDR3 bases: TGTGCCAGCAGCTTCTCTGGATCCTACGAGCAGTACTTC. Protein sequence: CASSFSGSYEQYF. Full variable domain (rest looked up from reference TRBV7-2 and TRBJ2-7): GAGVSQSPSNKVTEKGKDVELRCDPISGHTALYWYRQSLGQGLEFLIYFQGNSAPDKSGLPSDRFSAERTGGSVSTLTIQRTQQEDSAVYLCASSFSGSYEQYFGPGTRLTVT.

This chain uses TRBV3-1 (or the pseudogene TRBV3-2) with TRBJ1-2, with D possibly matching TRBD1 (5 bases). The length of the CDR3 is 14 residues. Germline-derived CDR1 and CDR2 are LGHDT and YNNKEL (reference sequence). Trimming cost V 4 bases and J 4 bases, with 13 bases left between them. In DNA, the CDR3 is TGTGCCAGCAGCCGAAGGTCAGGGATCTATGGCTACACCTTC. The encoded protein is CASSRRSGIYGYTF.

The rearrangement links TRBV5-6 to TRBJ1-2; TRBD1 matches at 7 bases. The junction had 4 bases not matched to a gene; V was cut back by 0 bases and J by 8 bases. The CDR3 sequence is 13 residues long. Per the germline V gene, CDR1 is SGHDT and CDR2 is YYEEEE. The CDR3: CASSLGQGGGYTF. CDR3 nucleotide sequence: TGTGCCAGCAGCTTGGGACAGGGAGGAGGCTACACCTTC.

The chain combines TRBV28 with TRBJ2-1, with 11 bases that match TRBD2. CDR1 and CDR2 from the germline V gene are MDHEN and SYDVKM. The CDR3 loop spans 15 amino acids. The junction had 6 bases not matched to a gene; V was cut back by 3 bases and J by 8 bases. CDR3 residues: CASSLLAGGRHEQFF. CDR3 DNA sequence: TGTGCCAGCAGTTTGCTAGCGGGAGGAAGGCATGAGCAGTTCTTC.

The rearrangement links TRBV7-8 to TRBJ2-7; tentative D call: TRBD2 (5 bases). V was pared by 1 base and J by 7 bases, with 11 bases between. The CDR3 is made up of 13 amino acids. Germline CDR1 reads SGHVS; CDR2 reads FQNEAQ. The CDR3 loop reads CASSLGTPWEQYF. CDR3 DNA: TGTGCCAGCAGCTTAGGGACTCCCTGGGAGCAGTACTTC.

This sequence joins TRBV6-2 or TRBV6-3 and TRBJ1-1, with TRBD1 matching over 7 bases. The CDR3 contains 14 residues. The trim removed 5 bases at V and 3 bases at J, leaving 6 bases unmatched. Looked up from germline, CDR1 is MNHEY and CDR2 is SVGEGT. The CDR3 here is CASSLGQVDTEAFF. For the CDR3, the DNA is TGTGCCAGCAGTCTAGGACAGGTTGACACTGAAGCTTTCTTT.

V and J are TRBV6-2 or TRBV6-3 and TRBJ2-2; 10 bases are a match to TRBD2. The CDR3 totals 16 residues. V lost 2 bases, J lost 6 bases, and 6 bases stayed unmatched. CDR1 is MNHEY and CDR2 is SVGEGT in the germline V gene. The CDR3 DNA sequence: TGTGCCAGCAGTTACCGTATAGGGACTAGCGCCGGGGAGCTGTTTTTT. Amino acid sequence: CASSYRIGTSAGELFF.

CDR3 region: CASSVGTGALETQYF. DNA of the CDR3: TGTGCCAGCAGCGTAGGGACAGGGGCTCTGGAGACCCAGTACTTC. The chain is built from TRBV9 and TRBJ2-5, with TRBD1 matching 9 bases. Germline V lookup: CDR1 SGDLS, CDR2 YYNGEE. This CDR3 spans 15 amino acids. Trimming at V came to 0 bases and at J to 5 bases, leaving 5 bases not matched to a gene.

CDR3 protein: CASSLQGRGVNTEAFF. The CDR3 bases are TGTGCCAGCTCACTTCAGGGGAGGGGGGTGAACACTGAAGCTTTCTTT. This chain uses TRBV18 with TRBJ1-1; weak D call: TRBD1 (6 bases). The germline V gene encodes CDR1 KGHSH and CDR2 LQKENI. The germline V and J ends were trimmed by 4 bases and 0 bases, with 15 bases remaining between them. The CDR3 covers 16 residues. The variable domain in full, completed from reference TRBV18 and TRBJ1-1, reads NAGVMQNPRHLVRRRGQEARLRCSPMKGHSHVYWYRQLPEEGLKFMVYLQKENIIDESGMPKERFSAEFPKEGPSILRIQQVVRGDSAAYFCASSLQGRGVNTEAFFGQGTRLTVV.